This TCR beta chain was captured by sequencing in a study of identical twins' blood T cells. The table lists this clonotype with a few counts. The antigen remains unidentified. TCRdb redid the calling of the 5' RACE reads with MiXCR, one entry per CDR3 protein. The top ten hold 5.5% to 6.5% of the sample, which has a few hundred thousand distinct CDR3 sequences, approximately 30% seen once. Whole-study findings and limits: Twins shared about as many clonotypes as their cloneset sizes predicted. Out-of-frame TCRbeta clonotypes reportedly had markedly more similar V usage in twins than unrelated donors. Top TCRbeta clonotypes were shared more with twin than unrelated donors.

This sequence was found in a woman aged 18-55 years in good health. The sample taken for sequencing was PBMCs.

CDR3 in DNA: TGTGCCAGCAGTTACGGGGTTCGGGAGCAGTACTTC. Protein product: CASSYGVREQYF. The chain couples TRBV6-2 or TRBV6-3 to TRBJ2-7, with no clear D. The CDR3 runs 12 residues. Trimming left V 2 bases short and J 7 bases short, with 9 bases between. Germline CDR1 is MNHEY and CDR2 is SVGEGT.